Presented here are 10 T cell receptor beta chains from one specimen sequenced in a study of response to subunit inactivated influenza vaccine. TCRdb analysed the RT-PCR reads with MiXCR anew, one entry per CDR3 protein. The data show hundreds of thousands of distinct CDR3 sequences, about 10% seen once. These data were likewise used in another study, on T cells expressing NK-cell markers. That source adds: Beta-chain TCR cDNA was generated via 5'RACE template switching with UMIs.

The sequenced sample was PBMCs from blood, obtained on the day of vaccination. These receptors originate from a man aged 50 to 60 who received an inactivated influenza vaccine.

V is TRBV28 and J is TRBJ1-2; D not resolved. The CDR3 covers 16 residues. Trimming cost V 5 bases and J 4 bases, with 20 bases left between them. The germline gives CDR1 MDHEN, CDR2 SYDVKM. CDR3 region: CASSPPEASVRYGYTF. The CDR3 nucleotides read TGTGCCAGCAGTCCCCCAGAGGCCTCAGTCCGCTATGGCTACACCTTC.

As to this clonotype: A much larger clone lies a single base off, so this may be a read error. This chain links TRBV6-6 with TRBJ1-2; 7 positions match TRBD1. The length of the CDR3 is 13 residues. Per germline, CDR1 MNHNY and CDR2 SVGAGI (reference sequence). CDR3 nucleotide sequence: TGTGCCAGCACCGACCGAGGGGGCGATGGCCACACCTTC. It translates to CASTDRGGDGHTF.

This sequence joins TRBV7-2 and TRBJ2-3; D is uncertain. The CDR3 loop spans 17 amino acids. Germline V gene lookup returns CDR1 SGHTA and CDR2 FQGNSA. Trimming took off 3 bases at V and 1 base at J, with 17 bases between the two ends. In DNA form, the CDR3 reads TGTGCCAGCAGCTTTATGAGGCAGGTGGGCGGCACAGATACGCAGTATTTT. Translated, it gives CASSFMRQVGGTDTQYF.

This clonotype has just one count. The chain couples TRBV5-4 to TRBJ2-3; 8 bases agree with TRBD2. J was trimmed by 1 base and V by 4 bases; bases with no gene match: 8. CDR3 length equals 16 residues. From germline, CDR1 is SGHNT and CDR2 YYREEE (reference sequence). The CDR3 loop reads CASSRSAGERTDTQYF. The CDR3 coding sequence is TGTGCCAGCAGCCGGTCAGCGGGGGAACGCACAGATACGCAGTATTTT. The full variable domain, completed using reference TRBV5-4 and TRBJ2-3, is ETGVTQSPTHLIKTRGQQVTLRCSSQSGHNTVSWYQQALGQGPQFIFQYYREEENGRGNFPPRFSGLQFPNYSSELNVNALELDDSALYLCASSRSAGERTDTQYFGPGTRLTVL.

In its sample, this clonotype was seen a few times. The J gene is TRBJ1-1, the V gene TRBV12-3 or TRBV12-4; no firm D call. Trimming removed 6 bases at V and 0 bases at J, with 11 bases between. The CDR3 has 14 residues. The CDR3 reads CASRGSPLNTEAFF. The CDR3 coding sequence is TGTGCCAGCAGGGGGTCACCCTTGAACACTGAAGCTTTCTTT.

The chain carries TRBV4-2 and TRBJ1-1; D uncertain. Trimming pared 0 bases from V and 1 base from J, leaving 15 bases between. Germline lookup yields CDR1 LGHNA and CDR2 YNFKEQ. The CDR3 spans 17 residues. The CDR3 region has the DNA TGTGCCAGCAGCCAAGATCCTTATACAGTGACGAACACTGAAGCTTTCTTT. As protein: CASSQDPYTVTNTEAFF.

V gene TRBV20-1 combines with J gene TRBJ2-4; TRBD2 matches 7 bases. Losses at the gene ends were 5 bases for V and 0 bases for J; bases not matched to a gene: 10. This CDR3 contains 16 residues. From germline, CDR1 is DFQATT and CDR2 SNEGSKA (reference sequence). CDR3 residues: CSAYRGEGLAKNIQYF. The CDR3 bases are TGCAGTGCTTATAGAGGGGAGGGGCTAGCCAAAAACATTCAGTACTTC.

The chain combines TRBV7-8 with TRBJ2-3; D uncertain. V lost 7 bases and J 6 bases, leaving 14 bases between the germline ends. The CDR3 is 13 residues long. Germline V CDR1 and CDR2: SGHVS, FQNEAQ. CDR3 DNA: TGTGCCAGCACTCCCCGTGAAGAGGATACGCAGTATTTT. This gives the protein CASTPREEDTQYF.

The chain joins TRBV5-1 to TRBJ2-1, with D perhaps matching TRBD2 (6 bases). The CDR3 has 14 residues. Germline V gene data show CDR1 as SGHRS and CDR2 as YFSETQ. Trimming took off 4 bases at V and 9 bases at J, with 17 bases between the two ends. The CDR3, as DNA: TGCGCCAGCAGCACGTCGGAGGGTAGCGGTGAGCAGTTCTTC. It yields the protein CASSTSEGSGEQFF. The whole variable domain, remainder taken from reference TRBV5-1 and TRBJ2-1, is KAGVTQTPRYLIKTRGQQVTLSCSPISGHRSVSWYQQTPGQGLQFLFEYFSETQRNKGNFPGRFSGRQFSNSRSEMNVSTLELGDSALYLCASSTSEGSGEQFFGPGTRLTVL.

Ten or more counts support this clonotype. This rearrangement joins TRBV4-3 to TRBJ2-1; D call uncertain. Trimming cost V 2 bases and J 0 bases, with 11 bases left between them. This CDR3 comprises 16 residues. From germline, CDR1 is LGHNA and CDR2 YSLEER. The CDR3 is CASSQKLASSYNEQFF. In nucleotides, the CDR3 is TGCGCCAGCAGCCAAAAACTGGCAAGCTCCTACAATGAGCAGTTCTTC.